The clone carrying this T cell receptor beta chain was picked up one time. Measured with immunoSEQ multiplex PCR; TCRdb has only the in-frame clones, and not every one. This sample yields tens of thousands of clones, of which roughly 80% are seen a single time; about 15% belongs to the top ten. These data originate in a study of blood T cell repertoires in COVID-19. Germline V gene sequence: CDR1 LNHDA, CDR2 SQIVND (reference sequence). The germline V and J ends were trimmed by 5 bases and 5 bases, with 24 bases remaining between them. CDR3 length equals 17 residues. The sequence was obtained from a woman of 80 years or more with active or convalescent COVID-19. The chain carries TRBV19 and TRBJ2-5; maybe TRBD2 (6 bases). The sequenced material came from peripheral blood. As DNA, the CDR3 is TGTGCCAGTAGTCTCTACCTAGGTGGAGGGGTCGTCGAGACCCAGTACTTC. Protein: CASSLYLGGGVVETQYF.